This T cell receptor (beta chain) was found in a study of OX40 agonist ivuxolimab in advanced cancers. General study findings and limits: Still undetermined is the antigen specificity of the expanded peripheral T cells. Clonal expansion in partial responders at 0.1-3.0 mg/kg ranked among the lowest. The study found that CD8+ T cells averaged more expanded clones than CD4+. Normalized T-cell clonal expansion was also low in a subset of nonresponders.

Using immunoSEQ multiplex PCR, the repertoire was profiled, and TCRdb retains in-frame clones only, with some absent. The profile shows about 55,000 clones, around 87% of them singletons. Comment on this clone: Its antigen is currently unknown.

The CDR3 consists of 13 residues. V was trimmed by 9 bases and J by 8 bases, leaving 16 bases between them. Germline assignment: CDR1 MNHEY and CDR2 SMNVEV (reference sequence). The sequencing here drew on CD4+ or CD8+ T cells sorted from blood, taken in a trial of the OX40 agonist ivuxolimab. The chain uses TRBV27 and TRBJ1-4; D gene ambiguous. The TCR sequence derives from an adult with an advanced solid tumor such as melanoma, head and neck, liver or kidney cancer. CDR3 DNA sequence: TGTGCCAGTAAGACGTCGAATGAGGAAAAACTGTTTTTT. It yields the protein CASKTSNEEKLFF.